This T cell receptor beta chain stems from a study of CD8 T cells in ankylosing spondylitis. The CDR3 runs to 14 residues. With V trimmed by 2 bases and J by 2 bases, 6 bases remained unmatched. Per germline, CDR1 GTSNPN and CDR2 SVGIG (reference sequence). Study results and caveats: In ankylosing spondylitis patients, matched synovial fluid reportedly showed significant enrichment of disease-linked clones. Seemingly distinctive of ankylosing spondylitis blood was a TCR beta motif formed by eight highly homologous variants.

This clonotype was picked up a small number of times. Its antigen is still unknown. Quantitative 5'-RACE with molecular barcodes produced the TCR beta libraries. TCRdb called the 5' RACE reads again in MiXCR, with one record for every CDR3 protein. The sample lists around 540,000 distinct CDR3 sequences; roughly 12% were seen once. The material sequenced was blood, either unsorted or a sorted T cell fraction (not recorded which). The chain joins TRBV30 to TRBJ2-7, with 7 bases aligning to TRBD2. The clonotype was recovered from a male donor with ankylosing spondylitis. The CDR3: CAWSRLAGAYEQYF. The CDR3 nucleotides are TGTGCCTGGAGTCGACTAGCCGGAGCCTACGAGCAGTACTTC.